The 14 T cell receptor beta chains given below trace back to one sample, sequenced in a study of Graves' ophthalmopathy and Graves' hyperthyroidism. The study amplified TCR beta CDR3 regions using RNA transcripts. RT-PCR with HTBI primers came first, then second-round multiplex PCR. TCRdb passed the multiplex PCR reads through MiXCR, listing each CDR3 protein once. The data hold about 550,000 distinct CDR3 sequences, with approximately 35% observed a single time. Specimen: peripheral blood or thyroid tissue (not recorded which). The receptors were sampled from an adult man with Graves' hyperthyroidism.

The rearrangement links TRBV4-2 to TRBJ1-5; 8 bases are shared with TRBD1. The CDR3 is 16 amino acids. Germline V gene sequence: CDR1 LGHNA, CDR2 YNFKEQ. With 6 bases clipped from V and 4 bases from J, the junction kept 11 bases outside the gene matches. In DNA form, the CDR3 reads TGTGCCAGCAGTTCCCAGTACAGGGGGTCTAATCAGCCCCAGCATTTT. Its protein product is CASSSQYRGSNQPQHF.

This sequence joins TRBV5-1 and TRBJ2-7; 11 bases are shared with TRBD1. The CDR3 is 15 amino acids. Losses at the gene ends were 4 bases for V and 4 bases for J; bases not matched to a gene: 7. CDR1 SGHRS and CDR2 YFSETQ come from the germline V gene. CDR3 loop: CASSPWTGGAYEQYF. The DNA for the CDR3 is TGCGCCAGCAGCCCCTGGACAGGGGGCGCGTACGAGCAGTACTTC.

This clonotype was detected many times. In DNA form, the CDR3 reads TGCGCCAGCAGCTCCGAAGTGGGGGGGGCTCCCGGGGAGCTGTTTTTT. This gives the protein CASSSEVGGAPGELFF. The V call is TRBV5-1, the J call TRBJ2-2; possible D gene TRBD2, 7 bases. The CDR3 has 16 amino acids. Trimming removed 3 bases at V and 6 bases at J, with 18 bases between. Germline values: CDR1 SGHRS, CDR2 YFSETQ.

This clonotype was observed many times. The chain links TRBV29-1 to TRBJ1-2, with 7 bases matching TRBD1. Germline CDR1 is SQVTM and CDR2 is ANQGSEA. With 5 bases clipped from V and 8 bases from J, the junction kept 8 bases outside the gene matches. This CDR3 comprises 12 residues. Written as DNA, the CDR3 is TGCAGCGTTTCCGGACAGGCGATGGGCTACACCTTC. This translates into CSVSGQAMGYTF.

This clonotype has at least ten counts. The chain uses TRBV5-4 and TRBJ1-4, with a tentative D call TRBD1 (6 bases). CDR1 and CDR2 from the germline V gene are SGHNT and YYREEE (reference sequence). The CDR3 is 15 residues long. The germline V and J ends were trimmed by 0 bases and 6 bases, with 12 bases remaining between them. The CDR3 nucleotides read TGTGCCAGCAGCTTGGCCGGAGGGGGTGATGAAAAACTGTTTTTT. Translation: CASSLAGGGDEKLFF.

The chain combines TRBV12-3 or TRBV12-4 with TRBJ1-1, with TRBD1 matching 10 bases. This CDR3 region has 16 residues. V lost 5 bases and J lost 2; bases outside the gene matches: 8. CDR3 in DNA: TGTGCCAGCAGTCGGGGGACAGGGGAGGTAAACACTGAAGCTTTCTTT. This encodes CASSRGTGEVNTEAFF.

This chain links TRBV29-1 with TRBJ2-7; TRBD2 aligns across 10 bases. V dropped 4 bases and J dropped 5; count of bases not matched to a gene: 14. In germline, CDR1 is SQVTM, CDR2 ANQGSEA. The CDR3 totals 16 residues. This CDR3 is CSVVPPPAGGPDEQYF. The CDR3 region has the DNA TGCAGCGTTGTACCCCCACCAGCGGGAGGGCCCGACGAGCAGTACTTC.

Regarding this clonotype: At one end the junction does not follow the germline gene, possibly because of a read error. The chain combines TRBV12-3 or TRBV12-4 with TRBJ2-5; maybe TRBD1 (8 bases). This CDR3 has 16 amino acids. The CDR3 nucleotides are TGTGCCAGCAGTTACGGGGGGACAGGCCAACAAGAGACCCAGTACTTT. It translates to CASSYGGTGQQETQYF.

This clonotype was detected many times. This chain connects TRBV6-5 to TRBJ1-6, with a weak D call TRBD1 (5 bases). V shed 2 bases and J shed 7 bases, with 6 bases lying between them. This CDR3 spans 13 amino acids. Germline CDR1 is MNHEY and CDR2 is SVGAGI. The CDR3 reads CASSYQGNSPLHF. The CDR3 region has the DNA TGTGCCAGCAGTTACCAGGGAAATTCACCCCTCCACTTT.

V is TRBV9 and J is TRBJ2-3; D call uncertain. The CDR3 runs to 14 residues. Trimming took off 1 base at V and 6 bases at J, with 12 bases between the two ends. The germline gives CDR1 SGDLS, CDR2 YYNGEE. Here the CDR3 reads CASSVSAGRDTQYF. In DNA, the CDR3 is TGTGCCAGCAGCGTATCTGCTGGCAGGGATACGCAGTATTTT.

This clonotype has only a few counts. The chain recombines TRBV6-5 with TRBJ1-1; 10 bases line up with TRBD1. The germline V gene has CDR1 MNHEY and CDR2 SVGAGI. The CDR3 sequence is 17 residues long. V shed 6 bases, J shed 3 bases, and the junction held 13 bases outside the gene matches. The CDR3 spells CASRPTIPGTGDTEAFF. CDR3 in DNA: TGTGCCAGCAGGCCAACCATTCCCGGGACAGGGGACACTGAAGCTTTCTTT.

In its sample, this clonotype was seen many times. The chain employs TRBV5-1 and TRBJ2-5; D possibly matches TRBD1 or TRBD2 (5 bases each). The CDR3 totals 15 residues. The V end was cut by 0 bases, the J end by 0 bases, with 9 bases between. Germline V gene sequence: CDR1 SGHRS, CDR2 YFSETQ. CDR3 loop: CASSLVEGYQETQYF. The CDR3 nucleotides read TGCGCCAGCAGCTTGGTTGAGGGGTACCAAGAGACCCAGTACTTC.

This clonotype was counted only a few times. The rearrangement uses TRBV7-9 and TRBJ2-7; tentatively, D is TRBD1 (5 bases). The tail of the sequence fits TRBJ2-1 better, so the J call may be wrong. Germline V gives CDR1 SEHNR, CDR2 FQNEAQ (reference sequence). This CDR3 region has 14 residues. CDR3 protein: CASNLGEGEPEQFF. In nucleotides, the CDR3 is TGTGCCAGCAACCTAGGAGAAGGGGAACCTGAGCAGTTCTTC.

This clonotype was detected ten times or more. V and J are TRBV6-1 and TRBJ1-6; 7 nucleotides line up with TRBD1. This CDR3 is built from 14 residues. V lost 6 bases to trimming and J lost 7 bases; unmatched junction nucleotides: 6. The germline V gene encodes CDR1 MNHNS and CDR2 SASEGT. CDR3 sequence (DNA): TGTGCCAGCAGGATGACAGGGAACAATTCACCCCTCCACTTT. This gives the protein CASRMTGNNSPLHF.